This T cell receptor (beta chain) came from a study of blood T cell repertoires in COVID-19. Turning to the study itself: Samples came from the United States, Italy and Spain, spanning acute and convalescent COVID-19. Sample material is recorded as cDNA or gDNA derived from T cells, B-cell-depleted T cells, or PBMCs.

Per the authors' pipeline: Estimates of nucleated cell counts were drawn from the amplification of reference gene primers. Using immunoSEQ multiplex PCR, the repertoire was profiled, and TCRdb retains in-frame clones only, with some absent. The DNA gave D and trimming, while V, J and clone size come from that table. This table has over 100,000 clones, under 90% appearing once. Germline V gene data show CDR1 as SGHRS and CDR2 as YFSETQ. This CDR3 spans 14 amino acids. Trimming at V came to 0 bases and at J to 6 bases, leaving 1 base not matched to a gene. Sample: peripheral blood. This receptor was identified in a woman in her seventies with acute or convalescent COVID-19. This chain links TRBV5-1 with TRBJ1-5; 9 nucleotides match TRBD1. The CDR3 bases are TGCGCCAGCAGCTTGGAGGGACAGGGTCAGCCCCAGCATTTT. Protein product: CASSLEGQGQPQHF.